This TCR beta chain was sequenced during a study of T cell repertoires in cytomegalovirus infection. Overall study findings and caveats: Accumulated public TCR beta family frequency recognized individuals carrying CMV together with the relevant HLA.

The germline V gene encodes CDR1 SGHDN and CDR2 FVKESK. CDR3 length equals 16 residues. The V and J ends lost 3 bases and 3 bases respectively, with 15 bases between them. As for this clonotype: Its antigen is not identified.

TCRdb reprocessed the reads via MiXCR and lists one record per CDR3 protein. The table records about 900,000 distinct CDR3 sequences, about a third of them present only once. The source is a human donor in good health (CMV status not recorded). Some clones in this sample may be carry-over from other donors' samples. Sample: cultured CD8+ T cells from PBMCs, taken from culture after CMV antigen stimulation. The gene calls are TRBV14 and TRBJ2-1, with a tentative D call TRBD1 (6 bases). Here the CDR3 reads CASSQPGQGVYNEQFF. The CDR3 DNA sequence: TGTGCCAGCAGCCAGCCGGGACAAGGAGTCTACAATGAGCAGTTCTTC.